What follows are 25 T cell receptor beta chains derived from one specimen sequenced in a study of T cell responses to AZD1222 COVID-19 vaccine. Sequencing was performed with immunoSEQ multiplex PCR; in TCRdb, only in-frame clones are kept and a portion is missing. This sample carries roughly 72,000 clones, 85% of them seen once, and the ten largest clones take 20%. Sequenced here: peripheral blood, sampled on day 0 of AZD1222 vaccination. The receptor source for this set is an adult in good health.

This chain uses TRBV19 with TRBJ1-2; D unclear. V was shortened by 1 base and J by 0 bases, with 3 bases between the two germline ends. The CDR3 has 13 residues. Germline loops: CDR1 LNHDA, CDR2 SQIVND (reference sequence). For the CDR3, the DNA is TGTGCCAGTAGTATAGTCCCTAACTATGGCTACACCTTC. Its translation is CASSIVPNYGYTF.

The rearrangement uses TRBV5-4 and TRBJ1-5; unclear D gene. Germline lookup yields CDR1 SGHNT and CDR2 YYREEE (reference sequence). Trimming took off 5 bases at V and 7 bases at J, with 10 bases between the two ends. This CDR3 is 12 amino acids long. The CDR3 DNA reads as TGTGCCAGCAGTACCAAAGACCAGCCCCAGCATTTT. Encoded protein: CASSTKDQPQHF.

The chain is built from TRBV5-4 and TRBJ1-2; D is ambiguous. This CDR3 comprises 15 residues. Trimming cost V 2 bases and J 0 bases, with 11 bases left between them. Germline loops: CDR1 SGHNT, CDR2 YYREEE (reference sequence). CDR3 protein: CASSLRTATNYGYTF. Written as DNA, the CDR3 is TGTGCCAGCAGCTTAAGAACGGCTACTAACTATGGCTACACCTTC.

The V and J genes are TRBV4-1 and TRBJ2-1; TRBD2 aligns across 14 bases. With 3 bases clipped from V and 10 bases from J, the junction kept 8 bases outside the gene matches. The CDR3 has 16 residues. Germline-derived CDR1 and CDR2 are MGHRA and YSYEKL. The CDR3, as DNA: TGCGCCAGCAGCCAGACAGGACTAGCGGGAGGTAGCGAGCAGTTCTTC. Protein product: CASSQTGLAGGSEQFF.

Of note for this clone: Additional DNA sequences in this sample encode the identical CDR3. The chain joins TRBV18 to TRBJ1-1; D remains ambiguous. Per germline, CDR1 KGHSH and CDR2 LQKENI. CDR3 length: 14 amino acids. V lost 0 bases and J 1 base, leaving 6 bases between the germline ends. CDR3 DNA sequence: TGTGCCAGCTCACCACCGTGGGCGAACACTGAAGCTTTCTTT. Its translation: CASSPPWANTEAFF. Full variable domain (outside the CDR3, taken from reference TRBV18 and TRBJ1-1): NAGVMQNPRHLVRRRGQEARLRCSPMKGHSHVYWYRQLPEEGLKFMVYLQKENIIDESGMPKERFSAEFPKEGPSILRIQQVVRGDSAAYFCASSPPWANTEAFFGQGTRLTVV.

V gene TRBV7-9 combines with J gene TRBJ1-1; 7 nucleotides match TRBD1. The trim removed 0 bases at V and 8 bases at J, leaving 6 bases unmatched. The CDR3 extends over 14 amino acids. The germline gives CDR1 SEHNR, CDR2 FQNEAQ (reference sequence). In DNA, the CDR3 is TGTGCCAGCAGCTTAGCGACGGGACAGAAAGAAGCTTTCTTT. It is translated as CASSLATGQKEAFF.

This clone was observed a single time. The chain links TRBV19 to TRBJ1-2; TRBD1 might be the D (6 bases). CDR1 is LNHDA and CDR2 is SQIVND in the germline V gene (reference sequence). This CDR3 spans 16 amino acids. V was trimmed by 3 bases and J by 0 bases, leaving 14 bases between them. For the CDR3, the DNA is TGTGCCAGTAGTATCTCAGACGGACAGACTAACTATGGCTACACCTTC. Translated, it gives CASSISDGQTNYGYTF.

This clone was counted a few times. This sequence joins TRBV6-5 and TRBJ1-5; D may be TRBD1 (6 bases). With 6 bases removed from V and 0 bases from J, the gap between germline ends came to 12 bases. Germline loops: CDR1 MNHEY, CDR2 SVGAGI. This CDR3 has 15 amino acids. Written as DNA, the CDR3 is TGTGCCAGCAGGAATGACAGGAATAGCAATCAGCCCCAGCATTTT. Its protein product is CASRNDRNSNQPQHF.

V and J are TRBV3-1 (or the pseudogene TRBV3-2) and TRBJ2-7, with 7 bases matching TRBD1. The length of the CDR3 is 14 residues. The junction had 6 bases not matched to a gene; V was cut back by 3 bases and J by 4 bases. Germline CDR1 LGHDT, CDR2 YNNKEL (reference sequence). The DNA for the CDR3 is TGTGCCAGCAGCCAGGGGGACAGCGCGTACGAGCAGTACTTC. Its translation is CASSQGDSAYEQYF.

The chain has TRBV28 and TRBJ1-3; D is possibly TRBD1 (5 bases). Germline lookup yields CDR1 MDHEN and CDR2 SYDVKM. Trimming pared 6 bases from V and 0 bases from J, leaving 18 bases between. This CDR3 is built from 17 residues. The CDR3 reads CASRLYRGQSSGNTIYF. CDR3 DNA sequence: TGTGCCAGCAGGCTATATAGGGGCCAGAGCTCTGGAAACACCATATATTTT.

The rearrangement joins TRBV4-1 to TRBJ1-2; D is uncertain. V was clipped by 1 base and J by 7 bases, with 10 bases between them. This CDR3 region has 13 residues. Germline CDR1 and CDR2: MGHRA and YSYEKL. The CDR3 DNA sequence: TGCGCCAGCAGCCAAGTCGACGGCTTTGGCTACACCTTC. This encodes CASSQVDGFGYTF.

The rearrangement uses TRBV10-3 and TRBJ2-1; 8 positions agree with TRBD2. This CDR3 has 16 amino acids. The germline CDR1 and CDR2 sequences are ENHRY and SYGVKD. Trimming at V came to 6 bases and at J to 8 bases, leaving 15 bases not matched to a gene. CDR3 sequence reads: CAIRGRTGGPRDEQFF. CDR3 DNA sequence: TGTGCCATCAGGGGCCGGACGGGAGGGCCTAGGGATGAGCAGTTCTTC.

The gene calls are TRBV2 and TRBJ2-7; tentatively, D is TRBD2 (5 bases). The CDR3 is 13 amino acids. The ends were cut back, 4 bases at V and 7 bases at J, with 14 bases in the middle. Germline V gives CDR1 SNHLY, CDR2 FYNNEI. CDR3: CASSGRRLDEQYF. The CDR3 DNA is TGTGCCAGCAGTGGGCGGAGGTTGGATGAGCAGTACTTC. Full variable domain (remainder filled in from reference TRBV2 and TRBJ2-7): EPEVTQTPSHQVTQMGQEVILRCVPISNHLYFYWYRQILGQKVEFLVSFYNNEISEKSEIFDDQFSVERPDGSNFTLKIRSTKLEDSAMYFCASSGRRLDEQYFGPGTRLTVT.

CDR3 bases: TGTGCCATCAGTGAGTCCTCACAGGGGGCAAAAAGTTCACCCCTCCACTTT. It is translated as CAISESSQGAKSSPLHF. The chain is built from TRBV10-3 and TRBJ1-6, with TRBD1 matching over 9 bases. CDR1 and CDR2 (germline): ENHRY, SYGVKD. CDR3 size: 17 residues. Unmatched junction bases numbered 9, after V lost 0 bases and J lost 9 bases.

The V gene is TRBV28, the J gene TRBJ2-5; the match to TRBD2 covers 9 bases. The CDR3 covers 16 residues. Per germline, CDR1 MDHEN and CDR2 SYDVKM. After removal of 5 bases from V and 4 bases from J, the junction contained 11 bases not matched to a gene. The DNA for the CDR3 is TGTGCCAGCAGTACCCCGGGACTAGCATCTGGAGAGACCCAGTACTTC. As protein: CASSTPGLASGETQYF. The full variable domain, completed using reference TRBV28 and TRBJ2-5, is DVKVTQSSRYLVKRTGEKVFLECVQDMDHENMFWYRQDPGLGLRLIYFSYDVKMKEKGDIPEGYSVSREKKERFSLILESASTNQTSMYLCASSTPGLASGETQYFGPGTRLLVL.

The rearrangement joins TRBV9 to TRBJ1-1; 7 bases are shared with TRBD1. Unmatched junction bases numbered 12, after V lost 3 bases and J lost 4 bases. CDR1 and CDR2 (germline): SGDLS, YYNGEE. There are 16 residues in the CDR3. This CDR3 reads CASSARANRGRTEAFF. Here the CDR3 DNA reads TGTGCCAGCAGCGCGAGGGCCAACAGGGGCCGCACTGAAGCTTTCTTT.

The V and J genes are TRBV30 and TRBJ1-1; D unresolved. The length of the CDR3 is 12 residues. CDR1 GTSNPN and CDR2 SVGIG come from the germline V gene (reference sequence). Trimming stripped 3 bases from V and 5 bases from J, with 10 bases between. CDR3 sequence: CAWRRSETEAFF. The CDR3, as DNA: TGTGCCTGGAGGCGATCAGAAACTGAAGCTTTCTTT.

The chain uses TRBV5-1 and TRBJ1-1, with a possible D match to TRBD1 (6 bases). Per the germline V gene, CDR1 is SGHRS and CDR2 is YFSETQ. The CDR3 runs to 14 residues. With 4 bases removed from V and 1 base from J, the gap between germline ends came to 11 bases. CDR3 DNA sequence: TGCGCCAGCAGCCCAGGGGTCCCGAACACTGAAGCTTTCTTT. Translating it yields CASSPGVPNTEAFF.

The chain combines TRBV6-6 with TRBJ2-7; D remains ambiguous. Germline V CDR1 and CDR2: MNHNY, SVGAGI (reference sequence). V gave up 7 bases and J gave up 3 bases, with 13 bases separating them. There are 13 residues in the CDR3. DNA for the CDR3: TGTGCCAGCACCACCTACAAGGGCTACGAGCAGTACTTC. This translates into CASTTYKGYEQYF.

Only a few counts were recorded for this clone. V usage is TRBV6-6 and J usage is TRBJ1-6; possible D gene TRBD1, 5 bases. Germline V CDR1 and CDR2: MNHNY, SVGAGI (reference sequence). Trimming stripped 4 bases from V and 9 bases from J, with 13 bases between. This CDR3 region has 14 residues. CDR3: CASSWDQVASPLHF. CDR3 DNA sequence: TGTGCCAGCAGTTGGGACCAGGTTGCTTCACCCCTCCACTTT.

This chain connects TRBV2 to TRBJ1-1; no definite D call. CDR3 size: 15 residues. Trimming took off 11 bases at V and 0 bases at J, with 19 bases between the two ends. Germline V gene lookup returns CDR1 SNHLY and CDR2 FYNNEI. DNA of the CDR3: TGTGCCCACATTCCGTGGGCGGGGATGAACACTGAAGCTTTCTTT. Amino acids: CAHIPWAGMNTEAFF.

The gene calls are TRBV6-5 and TRBJ1-3; weak D call: TRBD1 (5 bases). Germline CDR1 is MNHEY and CDR2 is SVGAGI. The V gene lost 6 bases and the J gene lost 0 bases, with 9 bases spanning the gap. CDR3 length equals 14 residues. CDR3 coding DNA: TGTGCCAGCAGAGGGACGGTCTCTGGAAACACCATATATTTT. Amino acids: CASRGTVSGNTIYF.

This chain joins TRBV6-5 and TRBJ2-1; maybe TRBD1 (6 bases). Germline values: CDR1 MNHEY, CDR2 SVGAGI. The CDR3 is made up of 15 amino acids. V lost 4 bases to trimming and J lost 4 bases, with 14 bases between them. In DNA, the CDR3 is TGTGCCAGCAGTTCCTCGGGACAAGATTACAATGAGCAGTTCTTC. This translates into CASSSSGQDYNEQFF.

V is TRBV12-5 and J is TRBJ2-2; 11 nucleotides align to TRBD2. Germline lookup yields CDR1 LGHNT and CDR2 FRNRAP. V shed 5 bases and J 5 bases; nucleotides not matched to a gene: 7. This CDR3 is built from 16 residues. The CDR3 DNA reads TGTGCTAGTGGTGCACCCCGGACTAGCGGGACCGGGGAGCTGTTTTTT. This codes for CASGAPRTSGTGELFF.

This chain links TRBV7-3 with TRBJ2-1; 9 bases are shared with TRBD2. V gave up 6 bases and J gave up 6 bases; unmatched junction bases: 18. There are 18 residues in the CDR3. The V gene's germline CDR1 is SGHTA and CDR2 FQGTGA. The CDR3 nucleotides read TGTGCCAGCAGACGACAAGCGGCGTCAGCGGGAGGAATCAATGAGCAGTTCTTC. Protein product: CASRRQAASAGGINEQFF.